Listed below are T cell receptor beta chains from one sample, sequenced in a study of T cell responses to AZD1222 COVID-19 vaccine. The assay was immunoSEQ multiplex PCR, and TCRdb's table has in-frame clones only and misses some. The sample shows about 130,000 clones, nearly 95% of them seen only once. Material: peripheral blood, obtained on day 0 of AZD1222 vaccination. These receptors all stem from an adult in good health. The conserved cysteine and the conserved F or W are not part of the CDR3 here.

V	length	J	CDR3
TRBV5-4	12	TRBJ2-7	ASSLDITQSAQY
TRBV19	11	TRBJ2-1	ASSISRRGEQF
TRBV5-1	13	TRBJ2-3	ASSYRDTGTDTQY
TRBV18	10	TRBJ1-2	ASSGANYGYT
TRBV4-3	14	TRBJ1-4	ASSQDPRGWGEKLF
TRBV6-5	10	TRBJ2-7	ANSGSLGEQY
TRBV7-6	11	TRBJ2-7	ASSSVPSDEQY
TRBV6-5	11	TRBJ2-7	ASSRQGADEQY
TRBV20-1	13	TRBJ1-1	SASLSAGMNTEAF
TRBV9	14	TRBJ1-6	ASSPGRASYNSPLH
TRBV23-1	12	TRBJ2-7	ASSHHGSGYEQY
TRBV19	13	TRBJ1-5	ASSTRQDSHQPQH
TRBV7-9	10	TRBJ2-1	ASRRSGNEQF
TRBV28	13	TRBJ1-5	ASTSSAGVGQPQH
TRBV19	13	TRBJ1-5	ASSMDRANYQPQH
TRBV18	15	TRBJ2-3	ASSPPGSGSLTDTQY
TRBV2	12	TRBJ1-4	ASSDGQGFKKLF
TRBV15	11	TRBJ1-2	ATSRDYRDGYT
TRBV5-1	12	TRBJ1-4	ASSLQGADEKLF
TRBV5-1	14	TRBJ2-1	ASSLSLAGVRNEQF
TRBV7-2	14	TRBJ2-2	ASSPRGLRDTGELF
TRBV5-4	10	TRBJ1-2	ASSLDSYGYT
TRBV28	11	TRBJ2-6	ASSRSGANVLT
TRBV28	13	TRBJ2-1	ASTLTRGKPDEQF
TRBV9	11	TRBJ1-3	ASNGLSGNTIY
TRBV6-1	11	TRBJ1-4	ASSEGRDEKLF
TRBV7-2	11	TRBJ2-2	ASSSPGLGELF
TRBV5-4	11	TRBJ1-1	ASSLLENTEAF
TRBV29-1	11	TRBJ2-2	SVGDRGTGELF
TRBV5-6	12	TRBJ1-2	ASSLRGTAYGYT
TRBV28	12	TRBJ2-1	ASSPPHRLNEQF
TRBV5-4	11	TRBJ2-2	ASSGQYTGELF
TRBV28	16	TRBJ1-2	ASSTGAWDRSGNYGYT
TRBV2	12	TRBJ2-7	ASNPGQGSHEQY
TRBV27	14	TRBJ2-5	ASSSGTSGGTETQY
TRBV5-4	13	TRBJ1-2	ASSLGTGLNYGYT
TRBV9	11	TRBJ1-1	ASSFGGNTEAF
TRBV10-1	16	TRBJ1-2	ASSESPGQTLWNYGYT
TRBV11-3	12	TRBJ2-1	ASSTGQGRDEQF
TRBV19	13	TRBJ2-7	ASSSGQGDSYEQY
TRBV25-1	12	TRBJ2-3	ASSVTGTADTQY
TRBV28	13	TRBJ2-6	ASSLQGTGANVLT
TRBV7-9	12	TRBJ2-7	ASTKSAASYEQY
TRBV18	14	TRBJ2-7	ASSDSSRTGVHEQY
TRBV7-2	13	TRBJ2-3	ASSSSGTSTDTQY